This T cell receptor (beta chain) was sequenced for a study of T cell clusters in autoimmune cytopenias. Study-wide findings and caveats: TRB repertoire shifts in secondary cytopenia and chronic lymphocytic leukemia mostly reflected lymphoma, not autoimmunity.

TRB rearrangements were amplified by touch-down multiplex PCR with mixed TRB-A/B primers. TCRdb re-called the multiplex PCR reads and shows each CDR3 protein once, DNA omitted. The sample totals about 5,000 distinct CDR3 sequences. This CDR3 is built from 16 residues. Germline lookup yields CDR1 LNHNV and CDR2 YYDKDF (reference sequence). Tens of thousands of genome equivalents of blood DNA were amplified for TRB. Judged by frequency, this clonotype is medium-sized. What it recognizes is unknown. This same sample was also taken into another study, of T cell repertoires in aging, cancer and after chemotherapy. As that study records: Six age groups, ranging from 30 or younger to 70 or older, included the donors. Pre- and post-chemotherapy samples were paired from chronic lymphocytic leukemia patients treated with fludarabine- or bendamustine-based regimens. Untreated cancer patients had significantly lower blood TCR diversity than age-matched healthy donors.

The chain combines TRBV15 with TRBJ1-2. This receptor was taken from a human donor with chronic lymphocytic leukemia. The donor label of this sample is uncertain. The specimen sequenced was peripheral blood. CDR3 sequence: CATSRDQGWSDYGYTF.